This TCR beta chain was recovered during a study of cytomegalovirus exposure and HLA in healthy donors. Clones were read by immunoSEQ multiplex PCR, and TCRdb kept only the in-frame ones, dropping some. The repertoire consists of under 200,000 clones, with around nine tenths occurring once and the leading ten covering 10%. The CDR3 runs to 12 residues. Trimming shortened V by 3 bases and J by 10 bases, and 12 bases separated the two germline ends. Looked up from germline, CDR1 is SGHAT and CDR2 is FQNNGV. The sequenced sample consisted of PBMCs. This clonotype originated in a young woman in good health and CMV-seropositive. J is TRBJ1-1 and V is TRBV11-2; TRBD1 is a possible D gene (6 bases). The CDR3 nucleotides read TGTGCCAGCAGCTTCCTACGACAGGCAGCTTTCTTT. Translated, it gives CASSFLRQAAFF.